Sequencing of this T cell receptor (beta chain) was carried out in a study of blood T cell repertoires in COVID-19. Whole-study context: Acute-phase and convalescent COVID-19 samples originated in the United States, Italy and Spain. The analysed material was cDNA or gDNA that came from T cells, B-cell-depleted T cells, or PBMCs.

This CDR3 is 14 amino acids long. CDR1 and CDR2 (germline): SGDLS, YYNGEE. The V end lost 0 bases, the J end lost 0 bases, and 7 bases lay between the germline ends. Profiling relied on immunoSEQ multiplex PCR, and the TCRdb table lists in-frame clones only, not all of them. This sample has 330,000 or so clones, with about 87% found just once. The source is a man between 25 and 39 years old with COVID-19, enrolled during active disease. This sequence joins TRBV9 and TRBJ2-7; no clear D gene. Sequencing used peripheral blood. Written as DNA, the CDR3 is TGTGCCAGCAGCGTAGTCCCGGGCTCCTACGAGCAGTACTTC. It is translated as CASSVVPGSYEQYF.